A selection of T cell receptor beta chains follows, all from one sample in a study of blood T cell repertoires in COVID-19. The protocol was immunoSEQ multiplex PCR, while the TCRdb copy is restricted to in-frame clones and leaves out a portion. The table records approximately 210,000 clones, 70% to 90% of them present only once. Sequenced material: PBMCs or T cells enriched from blood (not recorded which). All receptors come from a man between 25 and 39 years old with acute COVID-19. Each CDR3 is given with its conserved first and last residue. A D gene is named only where the DNA matches it firmly. Clone sizes are given selectively: once, few, many, or a class where the clone is expanded.

cdr3_aa | cdr3_nt | clone_size | d_call | j_call | v_call
CAIRGTGAASGQETQYF | TGTGCCATCAGAGGGACAGGGGCCGCCAGTGGCCAAGAGACCCAGTACTTC | NA | TRBD1 | TRBJ2-5 | TRBV10-3
CASMPGGGDTQYF | TGCGCCAGCATGCCAGGAGGCGGGGATACGCAGTATTTT | NA | NA | TRBJ2-3 | TRBV5-1
CASSIAAGQYGYTF | TGTGCCAGTAGTATAGCGGCGGGACAGTATGGCTACACCTTC | NA | TRBD1 | TRBJ1-2 | TRBV19
CASSPGTFNEQFF | TGTGCCAGCAGCCCTGGGACATTCAATGAGCAGTTCTTC | NA | NA | TRBJ2-1 | TRBV7-9
CASSSTVATYEQYF | TGTGCCAGCTCATCAACAGTAGCGACCTACGAGCAGTACTTC | few | NA | TRBJ2-7 | TRBV18
CASSARTGSTDTQYF | TGCGCCAGCAGTGCCCGGACAGGGAGCACAGATACGCAGTATTTT | NA | TRBD1 | TRBJ2-3 | TRBV10-1
CATSRVTGVGGNTIYF | TGTGCCACCAGCAGAGTAACAGGGGTGGGAGGAAACACCATATATTTT | NA | TRBD1 | TRBJ1-3 | TRBV15
CASSLGFQGGQETQYF | TGCGCCAGCAGCTTGGGTTTTCAGGGAGGCCAAGAGACCCAGTACTTC | NA | NA | TRBJ2-5 | TRBV5-1
CASSLDPGVITEAFF | TGCGCCAGCAGCTTGGATCCAGGGGTGATCACTGAAGCTTTCTTT | NA | NA | TRBJ1-1 | TRBV5-1
CASSSRLSNAVEKLFF | TGTGCCAGTAGTAGTAGACTGTCTAATGCGGTGGAAAAACTGTTTTTT | NA | NA | TRBJ1-4 | TRBV19
CASSPGQGGKMNTEAFF | TGCGCCAGCAGCCCGGGCCAGGGTGGGAAAATGAACACTGAAGCTTTCTTT | NA | NA | TRBJ1-1 | TRBV5-1
CASSRRQEYF | TGTGCCAGCAGTCGGAGGCAAGAATATTTT | NA | NA | TRBJ1-3 | TRBV21-1
CASSINRANTEAFF | TGTGCCAGTAGTATTAACAGGGCCAACACTGAAGCTTTCTTT | once | NA | TRBJ1-1 | TRBV19
CASSYSSTGTGGNTEAFF | TGCGCCAGCAGTTACAGTTCTACCGGGACAGGGGGGAACACTGAAGCTTTCTTT | NA | TRBD1 | TRBJ1-1 | TRBV10-2
CASSLSGGETQYF | TGTGCCAGCAGCTTGAGCGGGGGGGAGACCCAGTACTTC | NA | TRBD2 | TRBJ2-5 | TRBV7-3
CASSPLPGNDNSNQPQHF | TGTGCCAGTAGTCCCCTACCAGGGAACGATAATAGCAATCAGCCCCAGCATTTT | NA | NA | TRBJ1-5 | TRBV19
CASSSSPSRYEQYF | TGTGCCAGCAGTTCCTCCCCATCCCGGTACGAGCAGTACTTC | NA | NA | TRBJ2-7 | TRBV6-5
CSAREERAFF | TGCAGTGCTAGAGAAGAGAGAGCTTTCTTT | NA | NA | TRBJ1-1 | TRBV20-1
CASSSAGGSYEQYF | TGTGCCAGTAGTTCCGCCGGAGGCTCCTACGAGCAGTACTTC | NA | NA | TRBJ2-7 | TRBV19
CASSKAGAAYEQYF | TGTGCCAGCTCCAAGGCGGGGGCCGCCTACGAGCAGTACTTC | NA | NA | TRBJ2-7 | TRBV6-5
CATSELTGNEQFF | TGTGCCACCAGTGAGCTGACAGGCAATGAGCAGTTCTTC | NA | NA | TRBJ2-1 | TRBV24-1
CATSAQGANTGELFF | TGTGCCACCAGTGCCCAGGGGGCAAACACCGGGGAGCTGTTTTTT | NA | TRBD1 | TRBJ2-2 | TRBV24-1
CASSSPASGGADEQFF | TGTGCCAGCAGCTCTCCCGCTAGCGGGGGGGCCGATGAGCAGTTCTTC | NA | TRBD2 | TRBJ2-1 | TRBV5-6
CASSLGGPQETQYF | TGTGCCAGCAGCTTAGGAGGCCCTCAGGAGACCCAGTACTTC | few | NA | TRBJ2-5 | TRBV7-2
CASSEQMTGRETQYF | TGTGCCAGCAGTGAACAGATGACAGGCCGAGAGACCCAGTACTTC | NA | NA | TRBJ2-5 | TRBV6-1
CASSLAGSNTEAFF | TGCGCCAGCAGCTTGGCAGGGTCCAACACTGAAGCTTTCTTT | NA | NA | TRBJ1-1 | TRBV5-1
CASSVGVSNEKLFF | TGTGCCAGCAGCGTAGGAGTTTCGAATGAAAAACTGTTTTTT | NA | NA | TRBJ1-4 | TRBV9
CASSGLAGGHGEQFF | TGTGCCAGCAGTGGACTAGCGGGGGGGCACGGTGAGCAGTTCTTC | NA | TRBD2 | TRBJ2-1 | TRBV2
CASSSDRAYEQYF | TGTGCCAGCAGTTCGGACAGGGCCTACGAGCAGTACTTC | NA | TRBD1 | TRBJ2-7 | TRBV6-5
CAIRDRRNYGYTF | TGTGCCATCAGGGACAGGCGGAACTATGGCTACACCTTC | NA | TRBD1 | TRBJ1-2 | TRBV10-3
CASSLSDRSTEQFF | TGCGCCAGCAGCCTATCAGACAGGTCAACTGAGCAGTTCTTC | NA | NA | TRBJ2-1 | TRBV4-1
CASSIRLRTGGNEKLFF | TGTGCCAGTAGTATCCGGCTCCGGACGGGAGGTAATGAAAAACTGTTTTTT | few | NA | TRBJ1-4 | TRBV19
CASRSGGRGAFF | TGTGCCAGCCGTTCTGGAGGAAGAGGAGCTTTCTTT | NA | NA | TRBJ1-1 | TRBV28
CASSPDTISVGNTIYF | TGCGCCAGCAGCCCAGACACGATCTCAGTTGGAAACACCATATATTTT | NA | NA | TRBJ1-3 | TRBV5-1
CASTVTGATQETQYF | TGTGCCAGCACCGTAACAGGGGCGACACAAGAGACCCAGTACTTC | NA | TRBD1 | TRBJ2-5 | TRBV27
CASSTTGATYNEQFF | TGTGCCAGTAGTACGACAGGGGCTACGTACAATGAGCAGTTCTTC | NA | TRBD1 | TRBJ2-1 | TRBV19
CASTPRVGGNIEAFF | TGTGCCAGCACCCCAAGGGTAGGAGGAAACATTGAAGCTTTCTTT | NA | NA | TRBJ1-1 | TRBV5-5